The 29 T cell receptor beta chains presented below share a single source sample, sequenced in a study of cytomegalovirus exposure and HLA in healthy donors. Here immunoSEQ multiplex PCR was the method, and the copy in TCRdb shows in-frame clones only, minus some. There are some 130,000 clones in the sample; 75% to 90% occur only once, and around 1.2% lies in the top ten. Sequencing used PBMCs. The receptors were gathered from a woman aged 18-29 years in good health and CMV-seronegative.

This clone was recorded once. The CDR3 coding sequence is TGTGCTAGTGGCCTCCGTTTTCAAGAGACCCAGTACTTC. It is translated as CASGLRFQETQYF. The V gene is TRBV12-5, the J gene TRBJ2-5; no reliable D call. Trimming stripped 6 bases from V and 2 bases from J, with 10 bases between. CDR1 LGHNT and CDR2 FRNRAP come from the germline V gene. The CDR3 is made up of 13 amino acids.

This clone was picked up one time. The chain has TRBV28 and TRBJ2-7; tentatively, D is TRBD1 (5 bases). V was pared by 5 bases and J by 3 bases, with 23 bases between. The germline V gene has CDR1 MDHEN and CDR2 SYDVKM. This CDR3 has 17 amino acids. The DNA for the CDR3 is TGTGCCAGCAGTGTCCATTACTCTGACCCAGGGAACTACGAGCAGTACTTC. Its protein is CASSVHYSDPGNYEQYF.

This clone was counted once. V and J are TRBV2 and TRBJ2-7; D perhaps matches TRBD2 (5 bases). Trimming took 7 bases from V and 8 from J, leaving 15 bases between them. Germline-derived CDR1 and CDR2 are SNHLY and FYNNEI. This CDR3 contains 12 residues. The DNA for the CDR3 is TGTGCCAGCACCCCGGGGAGTTACCAGCAGTACTTC. As protein: CASTPGSYQQYF.

The J gene is TRBJ2-5, the V gene TRBV6-1; tentative D call: TRBD2 (6 bases). The ends were cut back, 4 bases at V and 4 bases at J, with 10 bases in the middle. The CDR3 sequence is 13 residues long. CDR1 is MNHNS, CDR2 SASEGT, per germline. This CDR3 reads CASSGLGLETQYF. CDR3 nucleotides: TGTGCCAGCAGTGGACTAGGTTTAGAGACCCAGTACTTC.

V and J are TRBV4-1 and TRBJ2-1, with D maybe TRBD2 (6 bases). Per the germline V gene, CDR1 is MGHRA and CDR2 is YSYEKL. This CDR3 has 16 residues. The V and J ends lost 0 bases and 4 bases respectively, with 13 bases between them. CDR3 in amino acids: CASSQDRDFGYNEQFF. DNA for the CDR3: TGCGCCAGCAGCCAAGATAGGGACTTTGGTTACAATGAGCAGTTCTTC.

The chain joins TRBV5-1 to TRBJ2-5; possibly TRBD2 for D (6 bases). The length of the CDR3 is 17 residues. Trimming took off 0 bases at V and 3 bases at J, with 18 bases between the two ends. Germline-derived CDR1 and CDR2 are SGHRS and YFSETQ. The CDR3: CASSLGRGTIHEETQYF. In DNA form, the CDR3 reads TGCGCCAGCAGCTTGGGACGGGGGACGATACACGAAGAGACCCAGTACTTC.

The V call is TRBV5-8, the J call TRBJ1-3; 9 nucleotides match TRBD1. Trimming removed 4 bases from V and 4 bases from J; junction bases left unmatched: 12. This CDR3 has 17 amino acids. The germline CDR1 and CDR2 sequences are SGHTS and YDEGEE. The CDR3 DNA is TGTGCCAGCAGCGACATTACACAGGGGGCCTTCGGAAACACCATATATTTT. Residues: CASSDITQGAFGNTIYF.

As concerns this clone: The same CDR3 arises from other DNA sequences in this sample as well. The J gene is TRBJ1-1, the V gene TRBV5-1; 9 bases are a match to TRBD1. J was trimmed by 3 bases and V by 0 bases; bases with no gene match: 0. The CDR3 consists of 14 residues. Germline-derived CDR1 and CDR2 are SGHRS and YFSETQ. The CDR3 DNA reads TGCGCCAGCAGCTTGGGGACAGGGGACACTGAAGCTTTCTTT. Translated: CASSLGTGDTEAFF.

The rearrangement joins TRBV11-1 to TRBJ1-1, with 7 positions matching TRBD1. V gave up 7 bases and J gave up 1 base; unmatched junction bases: 9. This CDR3 has 15 residues. Per germline, CDR1 SGHAT and CDR2 FQDESV (reference sequence). The CDR3 is CASTLDRDTNTEAFF. The CDR3 nucleotides read TGTGCCAGCACCCTTGACAGGGACACGAACACTGAAGCTTTCTTT.

The rearrangement links TRBV10-3 to TRBJ1-2, with D possibly TRBD1 on 5 matching bases. This CDR3 is 14 amino acids long. Germline V gene data show CDR1 as ENHRY and CDR2 as SYGVKD. With 6 bases removed from V and 4 bases from J, the gap between germline ends came to 15 bases. CDR3 DNA sequence: TGTGCCATCAGCGGAGGGGAAGGGTCCTATGGCTACACCTTC. Its protein is CAISGGEGSYGYTF.

A few counts support this clone. V gene TRBV27 combines with J gene TRBJ1-5; D remains unclear. CDR1 and CDR2 (germline): MNHEY, SMNVEV (reference sequence). The CDR3 length is 13 residues. Trimming took 7 bases from V and 4 from J, leaving 11 bases between them. CDR3 DNA: TGTGCCAGCACCGGTTTACGAAATCAGCCCCAGCATTTT. It is translated as CASTGLRNQPQHF.

The chain combines TRBV5-8 with TRBJ1-4; 7 bases fit TRBD1. This CDR3 is 19 amino acids long. The germline V gene encodes CDR1 SGHTS and CDR2 YDEGEE. The V segment lost 3 bases and the J segment 4 bases; nucleotides outside the gene matches: 18. CDR3: CASSSGGTASRQINEKLFF. As DNA, the CDR3 is TGTGCCAGCAGCTCAGGTGGGACAGCCTCCCGACAGATTAATGAAAAACTGTTTTTT. Full variable domain (remainder filled in from reference TRBV5-8 and TRBJ1-4): EAGVTQSPTHLIKTRGQQATLRCSPISGHTSVYWYQQALGLGLQFLLWYDEGEERNRGNFPPRFSGRQFPNYSSELNVNALELEDSALYLCASSSGGTASRQINEKLFFGSGTQLSVL.

This clone was found many times. This sequence joins TRBV10-1 and TRBJ1-6; D unresolved. The CDR3 has 11 amino acids. Germline CDR1 and CDR2: WNHNN and SYGVQD (reference sequence). Trimming pared 10 bases from V and 9 bases from J, leaving 10 bases between. The CDR3 is CAKNYGSPLHF. The CDR3 DNA sequence: TGCGCCAAGAACTACGGTTCACCCCTCCACTTT.

The chain joins TRBV9 to TRBJ2-3, with D possibly matching TRBD2 (7 bases). Trimming shortened V by 6 bases and J by 5 bases, and 16 bases separated the two germline ends. The germline gives CDR1 SGDLS, CDR2 YYNGEE. The CDR3 covers 14 residues. CDR3 residues: CASNAGAPGDTQYF. As DNA, the CDR3 is TGTGCCAGCAATGCGGGGGCCCCCGGAGATACGCAGTATTTT.

The CDR3 DNA is TGTGCCAGCAGCTTGACAGGGGGCAGCTCCTACGAGCAGTACTTC. This gives the protein CASSLTGGSSYEQYF. V and J are TRBV4-2 and TRBJ2-7, with TRBD1 matching 10 bases. The V gene's germline CDR1 is LGHNA and CDR2 YNFKEQ. V dropped 5 bases and J dropped 0; count of bases not matched to a gene: 4. The CDR3 totals 15 residues.

The V and J genes are TRBV7-7 and TRBJ1-1; D is possibly TRBD1 (5 bases). The CDR3 is 14 residues long. CDR1 and CDR2 (germline): SSHAT, FNYEAQ (reference sequence). The V gene lost 4 bases and the J gene lost 8 bases, with 17 bases spanning the gap. This chain's CDR3 is CASSSGLLGAEAFF. Here the CDR3 DNA reads TGTGCCAGCAGCTCGGGACTCCTAGGCGCGGAAGCTTTCTTT.

V is TRBV5-1 and J is TRBJ2-1; TRBD2 aligns across 10 bases. Germline CDR1 SGHRS, CDR2 YFSETQ. The CDR3 covers 15 residues. The trim removed 4 bases at V and 3 bases at J, leaving 4 bases unmatched. As DNA, the CDR3 is TGCGCCAGCAGCAAACTAGCGGGGAGCTACAATGAGCAGTTCTTC. Translating it yields CASSKLAGSYNEQFF.

The chain combines TRBV6-5 with TRBJ2-7, with D uncertain. V lost 5 bases, J lost 5 bases, and 7 bases lay in between. The CDR3 runs 11 residues. Germline V gene sequence: CDR1 MNHEY, CDR2 SVGAGI. The CDR3, as DNA: TGTGCCAGCAGTGAAGCCCACGAGCAGTACTTC. Its protein product is CASSEAHEQYF.

The rearrangement links TRBV21-1 to TRBJ2-7; TRBD1 is the table's D call and was not checked against the DNA. TRBV21-1 is an annotated pseudogene. The CDR3 contains 13 residues. The CDR3 spells CASSKRGTGEQYF. The CDR3, as DNA: TGTGCCAGCAGCAAAAGGGGGACAGGGGAGCAGTACTTC.

This rearrangement joins TRBV19 to TRBJ1-1; D gene ambiguous. This CDR3 spans 14 amino acids. Germline assignment: CDR1 LNHDA and CDR2 SQIVND (reference sequence). With 10 bases removed from V and 1 base from J, the gap between germline ends came to 16 bases. The chain's CDR3 is CATQGVGWNTEAFF. For the CDR3, the DNA is TGTGCCACACAAGGAGTCGGATGGAACACTGAAGCTTTCTTT.

The chain is built from TRBV11-2 and TRBJ2-7; possible D gene TRBD1, 6 bases. Germline V gene lookup returns CDR1 SGHAT and CDR2 FQNNGV. This CDR3 is built from 14 residues. The CDR3 spells CASSLDPGTFIYPV. The DNA for the CDR3 is TGTGCCAGCAGCTTAGACCCCGGGACATTTATCTATCCAGTC.

The gene calls are TRBV10-3 and TRBJ1-2; D gene uncertain. The length of the CDR3 is 12 residues. V gave up 3 bases and J gave up 4 bases, with 6 bases separating them. Germline V lookup: CDR1 ENHRY, CDR2 SYGVKD. The CDR3 nucleotides are TGTGCCATCAGTGAATCGGGCTATGGCTACACCTTC. As protein: CAISESGYGYTF.

CDR3: CATRETPDLGNTEAFF. Here the CDR3 DNA reads TGTGCCACGAGGGAGACTCCGGATTTGGGGAACACTGAAGCTTTCTTT. The chain employs TRBV10-3 and TRBJ1-1; D uncertain. The CDR3 sequence is 16 residues long. From germline, CDR1 is ENHRY and CDR2 SYGVKD. V dropped 10 bases and J dropped 1 base, with 22 bases sitting between them.

The chain combines TRBV18 with TRBJ2-3, with a tentative D call TRBD1 (6 bases). Germline V gene sequence: CDR1 KGHSH, CDR2 LQKENI. V was cut by 6 bases and J by 8 bases, with 18 bases left in between. The CDR3 spans 14 residues. For the CDR3, the DNA is TGTGCCAGCTCCCTCCCCGGTGCAGGGGCTACGCAGTATTTT. It specifies CASSLPGAGATQYF.

The rearrangement links TRBV2 to TRBJ2-7, with 12 bases aligning to TRBD2. The J segment lost 2 bases and the V segment lost 1 base, leaving 9 bases of the junction unmatched. CDR1 is SNHLY and CDR2 is FYNNEI in the germline V gene. There are 18 residues in the CDR3. CDR3 nucleotide sequence: TGTGCCAGCAGTGAAGATGGACTAGCGGGGACCAAAACCTACGAGCAGTACTTC. Translated, it gives CASSEDGLAGTKTYEQYF.

This rearrangement joins TRBV18 to TRBJ2-5; D not resolved. V was pared by 2 bases and J by 4 bases, with 8 bases between. The CDR3 spans 13 residues. The germline gives CDR1 KGHSH, CDR2 LQKENI. CDR3 sequence reads: CASSPLNGETQYF. The CDR3 DNA sequence: TGTGCCAGCTCACCATTAAACGGAGAGACCCAGTACTTC.

The V and J genes are TRBV6-5 and TRBJ2-3, with TRBD2 matching 7 bases. The CDR3 runs to 15 residues. Trimming removed 4 bases from V and 6 bases from J; junction bases left unmatched: 10. Per the germline V gene, CDR1 is MNHEY and CDR2 is SVGAGI. The DNA of the CDR3 is TGTGCCAGCAGTTTCCGCGGGGGAGTCCAGGATACGCAGTATTTT. Its protein is CASSFRGGVQDTQYF.

The rearrangement uses TRBV11-2 and TRBJ2-3, with a tentative D call TRBD2 (6 bases). The CDR3 loop spans 15 amino acids. Trimming took 2 bases from V and 1 from J, leaving 10 bases between them. Germline V gives CDR1 SGHAT, CDR2 FQNNGV. This CDR3 reads CASSLWGVGTDTQYF. The DNA for the CDR3 is TGTGCCAGCAGCTTATGGGGGGTCGGCACAGATACGCAGTATTTT.

This clone was detected once. The V call is TRBV2, the J call TRBJ2-1; TRBD2 is a possible D gene (6 bases). The CDR3 contains 13 residues. Germline V gene lookup returns CDR1 SNHLY and CDR2 FYNNEI. The V and J ends lost 8 bases and 3 bases respectively, with 11 bases between them. This chain's CDR3 is CASGLSFYNEQFF. The CDR3 coding sequence is TGTGCCAGCGGACTATCGTTCTACAATGAGCAGTTCTTC.